The 12 T cell receptor beta chains below were found in one sample sequenced in a study of PD-1 blockade in classical Hodgkin lymphoma. Clones were sequenced by immunoSEQ multiplex PCR, and TCRdb holds only the in-frame ones, with some missing. The table includes roughly 86,000 clones, more than 80% detected once. Time point indicated: cycle 4 day 1 (C4D1), after 6 weeks of nivolumab. All patients relapsed after autologous stem cell transplantation, and brentuximab vedotin exposure varied. The sequencing here drew on peripheral blood mononuclear cells (PBMCs), taken before the fourth cycle of nivolumab. The receptors shown here come from a human donor with classical Hodgkin lymphoma.

The chain recombines TRBV9 with TRBJ2-1; possible D gene TRBD1, 6 bases. The CDR3 length is 15 residues. V was shortened by 4 bases and J by 0 bases, with 11 bases between the two germline ends. Looked up from germline, CDR1 is SGDLS and CDR2 is YYNGEE. CDR3 region: CASSLGQPSYNEQFF. DNA of the CDR3: TGTGCCAGCAGCCTTGGACAGCCCTCCTACAATGAGCAGTTCTTC.

In its sample, this clone was seen once. V and J are TRBV4-3 and TRBJ2-1; 9 bases agree with TRBD2. The germline V gene encodes CDR1 LGHNA and CDR2 YSLEER. The CDR3 length is 15 residues. The J segment lost 8 bases and the V segment lost 0 bases, leaving 5 bases of the junction unmatched. Written as DNA, the CDR3 is TGCGCCAGCAGCCAAGAGGGACTAGCAACCGATGAGCAGTTCTTC. It codes for CASSQEGLATDEQFF.

V is TRBV5-1 and J is TRBJ2-7, with 9 bases identical to TRBD1. Losses at the gene ends were 3 bases for V and 5 bases for J; bases not matched to a gene: 9. The CDR3 contains 15 residues. The germline gives CDR1 SGHRS, CDR2 YFSETQ. CDR3: CASSSPGDRVDEQYF. The CDR3, as DNA: TGCGCCAGCAGCTCACCGGGGGACAGGGTCGACGAGCAGTACTTC.

The chain recombines TRBV5-1 with TRBJ1-1; 7 nucleotides match TRBD1. Germline V gene lookup returns CDR1 SGHRS and CDR2 YFSETQ. Trimming removed 0 bases from V and 6 bases from J; junction bases left unmatched: 11. The CDR3 is 16 residues long. The CDR3 sequence is CASSLGRGSRLPEAFF. For the CDR3, the DNA is TGCGCCAGCAGCTTGGGCAGGGGGTCCCGTTTGCCTGAAGCTTTCTTT.

The rearrangement links TRBV6-5 to TRBJ2-7; D possibly corresponds to TRBD2 (6 bases). The CDR3 length is 14 residues. Germline V gives CDR1 MNHEY, CDR2 SVGAGI. Trimming shortened V by 8 bases and J by 0 bases, and 14 bases separated the two germline ends. The CDR3 loop is CASHSAGSSYEQYF. DNA of the CDR3: TGTGCCAGCCACTCAGCGGGTTCCTCCTACGAGCAGTACTTC.

The chain is built from TRBV12-5 and TRBJ1-4, with a tentative D call TRBD1 (6 bases). V shed 1 base and J shed 5 bases, with 11 bases lying between them. This CDR3 contains 15 residues. Germline V gives CDR1 LGHNT, CDR2 FRNRAP. The CDR3 reads CASGLDGTQNEKLFF. The CDR3 coding sequence is TGTGCTAGTGGTTTGGACGGGACACAGAATGAAAAACTGTTTTTT.

The chain is built from TRBV10-3 and TRBJ1-1, with 9 positions matching TRBD1. CDR1 is ENHRY, CDR2 SYGVKD, per germline. Trimming took 6 bases from V and 7 from J; bases not matched to a gene: 3. The CDR3 contains 12 residues. CDR3 region: CAISGTGLEAFF. The CDR3 nucleotides are TGTGCCATCAGCGGGACAGGGCTTGAAGCTTTCTTT.

The genes are TRBV7-2 and TRBJ2-3, with TRBD2 identical over 8 bases. V was clipped by 5 bases and J by 9 bases; unmatched bases: 16. CDR1 and CDR2 from the germline V gene are SGHTA and FQGNSA. The CDR3 extends over 16 amino acids. CDR3 in amino acids: CASSLTGVAGWATQYF. In DNA, the CDR3 is TGTGCCAGCAGCCTTACCGGGGTAGCGGGGTGGGCGACGCAGTATTTT.

V and J are TRBV6-1 and TRBJ1-5; a weak D match, TRBD1 (6 bases). The CDR3 spans 15 residues. V was trimmed by 3 bases and J by 0 bases, leaving 9 bases between them. Looked up from germline, CDR1 is MNHNS and CDR2 is SASEGT. CDR3 DNA sequence: TGTGCCAGCAGTGAGAGAGGGGGTAGCAATCAGCCCCAGCATTTT. Translated: CASSERGGSNQPQHF.

The chain carries TRBV4-1 and TRBJ2-7; 9 bases align to TRBD1. The CDR3 contains 15 residues. Germline CDR1 and CDR2: MGHRA and YSYEKL. With V trimmed by 3 bases and J by 4 bases, 7 bases remained unmatched. CDR3 bases: TGCGCCAGCAGCCACACCACAGGGGGCCCATACGAGCAGTACTTC. Translating it yields CASSHTTGGPYEQYF.

The CDR3 protein is CASSPFLAGDGTDTQYF. CDR3 bases: TGCGCCAGCAGCCCGTTTCTAGCGGGAGACGGCACAGATACGCAGTATTTT. The rearrangement links TRBV5-1 to TRBJ2-3; 10 bases fit TRBD2. CDR1 is SGHRS and CDR2 is YFSETQ in the germline V gene. The V and J ends lost 4 bases and 1 base, in that order; junction bases with no gene match: 9. The CDR3 runs 17 residues.

This clone appeared a few times. V is TRBV4-1 and J is TRBJ2-3; D is ambiguous. The CDR3 sequence is 15 residues long. Germline CDR1 is MGHRA and CDR2 is YSYEKL. The ends were cut back, 4 bases at V and 2 bases at J, with 13 bases in the middle. CDR3 region: CASSPNPAVTDTQYF. Written as DNA, the CDR3 is TGCGCCAGCAGCCCGAATCCAGCTGTCACAGATACGCAGTATTTT.